The clone carrying this T cell receptor beta chain was recorded a few times. What it binds is not known. The treatment: oral pan-JAK inhibitor, 5-10 mg twice daily. This sample is drawn from a study of CD8+ T cells in alopecia areata. Study-level results: Scalp data also include sequences from resident alphabeta T cells of normal skin. How baseline CD8+ expansion relates to response remains uncertain (there was one nonresponder).

The germline V gene has CDR1 GTSNPN and CDR2 SVGIG (reference sequence). This CDR3 is 14 amino acids long. J lost 8 bases, V lost 2 bases, and 11 bases had no gene match. RNA was isolated and reverse transcribed to cDNA, the sequencing template. The method was immunoSEQ multiplex PCR; TCRdb's version includes in-frame clones alone and lacks a portion of them. The table has some 190,000 clones, approximately 56% seen once. This TCR was recovered from a human donor with alopecia areata. The chain joins TRBV30 to TRBJ1-2; 7 bases agree with TRBD1. Sample: CD4+ T cells sorted from blood, taken at week 4, from a patient treated with tofacitinib. This CDR3 reads CAWSFGDRVQGYTF. DNA for the CDR3: TGTGCCTGGAGTTTTGGAGACAGGGTACAGGGCTACACCTTC.